Presented here are 26 T cell receptor beta chains from one specimen sequenced in a study of response to subunit inactivated influenza vaccine. Each CDR3 protein gets one entry after TCRdb re-called the RT-PCR reads with MiXCR. The sample contains some 160,000 distinct CDR3 sequences, approximately 11% of which appear only once. Material: non-naive T cells sorted from PBMCs, obtained about 6 weeks after vaccination. The origin of the receptors is a man aged 50-60 years who received an inactivated influenza vaccine.

The chain has TRBV10-3 and TRBJ2-4; 11 bases align to TRBD1. With 4 bases clipped from V and 7 bases from J, the junction kept 9 bases outside the gene matches. The germline gives CDR1 ENHRY, CDR2 SYGVKD. The CDR3 has 16 amino acids. The CDR3 spells CAISADPGQGGNIQYF. The CDR3 nucleotides are TGTGCCATCAGTGCGGACCCGGGACAGGGGGGGAACATTCAGTACTTC.

The V gene is TRBV12-3 or TRBV12-4, the J gene TRBJ2-1; tentatively, D is TRBD2 (6 bases). The ends were cut back, 6 bases at V and 4 bases at J, with 16 bases in the middle. This CDR3 has 15 amino acids. The CDR3 reads CASSTGTRYYNEQFF. CDR3 DNA sequence: TGTGCCAGCAGCACCGGGACTCGCTATTACAATGAGCAGTTCTTC.

The gene calls are TRBV7-9 and TRBJ1-2, with 7 bases aligning to TRBD1. The CDR3 has 16 amino acids. Trimming at V came to 0 bases and at J to 4 bases, leaving 8 bases not matched to a gene. Germline assignment: CDR1 SEHNR and CDR2 FQNEAQ (reference sequence). DNA of the CDR3: TGTGCCAGCAGCTTAGCTGGGGACAGACCAACCTATGGCTACACCTTC. It encodes CASSLAGDRPTYGYTF.

This clonotype was found a few times. The chain has TRBV12-3 or TRBV12-4 and TRBJ2-5; 12 bases are shared with TRBD2. With V trimmed by 6 bases and J by 4 bases, 6 bases remained unmatched. The CDR3 totals 15 residues. The CDR3 reads CASSKTSGRGETQYF. Written as DNA, the CDR3 is TGTGCCAGCAGCAAGACTAGCGGGAGAGGAGAGACCCAGTACTTC.

This clonotype was observed many times. V is TRBV12-3 or TRBV12-4 and J is TRBJ1-6; TRBD1 is a possible D gene (5 bases). The CDR3 has 14 amino acids. V lost 6 bases, J lost 6 bases, and 12 bases lay in between. The chain's CDR3 is CASRRDRSNSPLHF. The CDR3 DNA sequence: TGTGCCAGCAGAAGAGACAGAAGTAATTCACCCCTCCACTTT.

The rearrangement links TRBV24-1 to TRBJ2-1; D might be TRBD1 or TRBD2, each matching 5 bases. V was cut by 4 bases and J by 8 bases, with 20 bases left in between. Germline loops: CDR1 KGHDR, CDR2 SFDVKD. This CDR3 comprises 16 residues. Here the CDR3 reads CATSESGTPPFDEQFF. The CDR3 coding sequence is TGTGCCACCAGTGAGTCCGGGACCCCCCCCTTCGATGAGCAGTTCTTC.

This clonotype appeared many times. The chain links TRBV6-2 or TRBV6-3 to TRBJ2-2; tentative D call: TRBD2 (6 bases). CDR3 length: 15 residues. Trimming shortened V by 11 bases and J by 3 bases, and 19 bases separated the two germline ends. Germline V lookup: CDR1 MNHEY, CDR2 SVGEGT. CDR3 sequence reads: CAPTPGVKDTGELFF. The CDR3 DNA is TGTGCCCCTACCCCGGGGGTAAAGGACACCGGGGAGCTGTTTTTT.

The chain carries TRBV20-1 and TRBJ2-3, with a tentative D call TRBD2 (6 bases). The CDR3 sequence is 17 residues long. Trimming removed 6 bases from V and 2 bases from J, with 24 bases in between. Germline V gene lookup returns CDR1 DFQATT and CDR2 SNEGSKA (reference sequence). CDR3 sequence (DNA): TGCAGTGCCCCCCTCCCGGGGACTTTCGTAGACACAGATACGCAGTATTTT. Its translation is CSAPLPGTFVDTDTQYF.

V is TRBV4-1 and J is TRBJ2-7, with 8 bases matching TRBD2. The V and J ends lost 4 bases and 5 bases, in that order; junction bases with no gene match: 16. The V gene's germline CDR1 is MGHRA and CDR2 YSYEKL. The CDR3 is 17 amino acids. DNA for the CDR3: TGCGCCAGCAGCCCGGGACTAGTAACGGGGAGGAGAAACGAGCAGTACTTC. As protein: CASSPGLVTGRRNEQYF.

The CDR3 nucleotides are TGTGCCAGCAGCCACACCGACAGCTCTGGGGCCAACGTCCTGACTTTC. This gives the protein CASSHTDSSGANVLTF. The V call is TRBV3-1, the J call TRBJ2-6; tentatively, D is TRBD1 (5 bases). V was trimmed by 3 bases and J by 0 bases, leaving 9 bases between them. The CDR3 length is 16 residues. Per germline, CDR1 LGHDT and CDR2 YNNKEL (reference sequence).

V is TRBV20-1 and J is TRBJ2-1; TRBD2 is a possible D gene (7 bases). The CDR3 contains 16 residues. The germline V gene encodes CDR1 DFQATT and CDR2 SNEGSKA (reference sequence). Trimming removed 0 bases from V and 3 bases from J, with 15 bases in between. CDR3 DNA: TGCAGTGCTAGAGATAGACAGGTAGCGGGCTACAATGAGCAGTTCTTC. This gives the protein CSARDRQVAGYNEQFF.

This clonotype was picked up many times. The chain has TRBV5-1 and TRBJ1-1; D is ambiguous. From germline, CDR1 is SGHRS and CDR2 YFSETQ. The CDR3 is made up of 12 amino acids. Trimming cost V 2 bases and J 6 bases, with 8 bases left between them. The CDR3 nucleotides are TGCGCCAGCAGCTTCACGGGTGCTGAAGCTTTCTTT. Its translation is CASSFTGAEAFF.

The chain couples TRBV20-1 to TRBJ1-1, with D unclear. CDR1 is DFQATT, CDR2 SNEGSKA, per germline (reference sequence). The V gene lost 2 bases and the J gene lost 3 bases, with 10 bases spanning the gap. CDR3 length equals 13 residues. The CDR3 loop is CSARPDVHTEAFF. CDR3 nucleotide sequence: TGCAGTGCTAGACCCGACGTACACACTGAAGCTTTCTTT.

V and J are TRBV12-3 or TRBV12-4 and TRBJ2-7; perhaps TRBD1 as D (5 bases). Trimming removed 5 bases at V and 4 bases at J, with 9 bases between. The CDR3 contains 12 residues. This chain's CDR3 is CASSARDYEQYF. For the CDR3, the DNA is TGTGCCAGCAGTGCCAGGGATTACGAGCAGTACTTC.

CDR3 residues: CSAHPGLARGEQYF. The CDR3 DNA follows: TGCAGTGCTCATCCGGGACTAGCAAGGGGGGAGCAGTACTTC. The V and J genes are TRBV20-1 and TRBJ2-7, with TRBD2 identical over 9 bases. CDR3 size: 14 residues. The V and J ends lost 5 bases and 7 bases, in that order; junction bases with no gene match: 12. From germline, CDR1 is DFQATT and CDR2 SNEGSKA (reference sequence).

The chain carries TRBV6-6 and TRBJ2-5, with 7 nucleotides matching TRBD1. With 5 bases clipped from V and 2 bases from J, the junction kept 8 bases outside the gene matches. From germline, CDR1 is MNHNY and CDR2 SVGAGI (reference sequence). The length of the CDR3 is 15 residues. The CDR3 sequence is CASSRSGTEQETQYF. CDR3 DNA: TGTGCCAGCAGTCGTTCCGGGACAGAACAAGAGACCCAGTACTTC.

This rearrangement joins TRBV6-2 or TRBV6-3 to TRBJ2-4; 7 bases are a match to TRBD2. Germline-derived CDR1 and CDR2 are MNHEY and SVGEGT. The CDR3 has 20 amino acids. Losses at the gene ends were 6 bases for V and 0 bases for J; bases not matched to a gene: 20. CDR3 region: CASSPPRASGAKLAKNIQYF. CDR3 nucleotide sequence: TGTGCCAGCAGCCCCCCCCGGGCTAGCGGTGCGAAGCTAGCCAAAAACATTCAGTACTTC.

This clonotype has ten or more counts. The V gene is TRBV5-1, the J gene TRBJ2-2; TRBD1 matches at 8 bases. J gave up 3 bases and V 6 bases, and 7 bases lay outside the gene matches. The germline gives CDR1 SGHRS, CDR2 YFSETQ. This CDR3 is built from 15 residues. The CDR3 DNA sequence: TGCGCCAGCACACCAGGGACAGGCGACACCGGGGAGCTGTTTTTT. Its translation is CASTPGTGDTGELFF.

This clonotype appeared a few times. V is TRBV27 and J is TRBJ2-3, with D perhaps being TRBD1 or TRBD2 (7 bases each). CDR3 size: 20 residues. With 3 bases removed from V and 1 base from J, the gap between germline ends came to 26 bases. Germline V gives CDR1 MNHEY, CDR2 SMNVEV (reference sequence). CDR3 bases: TGTGCCAGCAGTTTCCAGGGACAGTTCCTCGGCGGGAGTGGCACAGATACGCAGTATTTT. As protein: CASSFQGQFLGGSGTDTQYF.

This clonotype was seen a few times. The chain couples TRBV30 to TRBJ1-6; TRBD1 matches 7 bases. The V segment lost 4 bases and the J segment 5 bases; nucleotides outside the gene matches: 2. The CDR3 is 13 amino acids. The germline gives CDR1 GTSNPN, CDR2 SVGIG (reference sequence). DNA of the CDR3: TGTGCCTGGACGGGACAGAATAATTCACCCCTCCACTTT. Protein product: CAWTGQNNSPLHF.

The V gene is TRBV3-1, the J gene TRBJ1-3, with D uncertain. The CDR3 has 17 residues. CDR1 and CDR2 (germline): LGHDT, YNNKEL (reference sequence). In DNA, the CDR3 is TGTACCATCAGCCTACCCCCTGACCGCGCCTCTGGAAACACCATATATTTT. The encoded protein is CTISLPPDRASGNTIYF. Using reference TRBV3-1 and TRBJ1-3 for the parts outside the CDR3, the full variable domain is DTAVSQTPKYLVTQMGNDKSIKCEQNLGHDTMYWYKQDSKKFLKIMFSYNNKELIINETVPNRFSPKSPDKAHLNLHINSLELGDSAVYFCTISLPPDRASGNTIYFGEGSWLTVV.

The table lists this clonotype with many counts. This chain uses TRBV18 with TRBJ2-7; 9 nucleotides align to TRBD1. The CDR3 sequence is 15 residues long. CDR1 and CDR2 (germline): KGHSH, LQKENI. J gave up 0 bases and V 1 base, and 1 base lay outside the gene matches. CDR3 in amino acids: CASSPRDRASYEQYF. The CDR3 coding sequence is TGTGCCAGCTCACCACGGGACAGGGCCTCCTACGAGCAGTACTTC. The full variable domain, its missing parts supplied by reference TRBV18 and TRBJ2-7, is NAGVMQNPRHLVRRRGQEARLRCSPMKGHSHVYWYRQLPEEGLKFMVYLQKENIIDESGMPKERFSAEFPKEGPSILRIQQVVRGDSAAYFCASSPRDRASYEQYFGPGTRLTVT.

There are many counts of this clonotype. This chain joins TRBV28 and TRBJ1-5; D perhaps matches TRBD1 (5 bases). This CDR3 is built from 14 residues. The germline gives CDR1 MDHEN, CDR2 SYDVKM. Trimming shortened V by 2 bases and J by 4 bases, and 9 bases separated the two germline ends. The CDR3 is CASSLGHLNQPQHF. Written as DNA, the CDR3 is TGTGCCAGCAGTTTAGGACATTTGAATCAGCCCCAGCATTTT.

This clonotype was detected only a few times. The chain uses TRBV28 and TRBJ2-7; D possibly corresponds to TRBD2 (6 bases). Germline V lookup: CDR1 MDHEN, CDR2 SYDVKM. Trimming removed 9 bases at V and 3 bases at J, with 15 bases between. The CDR3 has 13 amino acids. The CDR3 sequence: CASFDGRIYEQYF. The CDR3 DNA reads TGTGCCAGTTTTGACGGGAGAATCTACGAGCAGTACTTC.

This clonotype was recorded many times. The rearrangement joins TRBV5-1 to TRBJ1-1; D remains unclear. Trimming took off 0 bases at V and 5 bases at J, with 8 bases between the two ends. This CDR3 comprises 13 residues. Germline V gene lookup returns CDR1 SGHRS and CDR2 YFSETQ. This CDR3 reads CASSLGAGTEAFF. In DNA, the CDR3 is TGCGCCAGCAGCTTGGGTGCGGGGACTGAAGCTTTCTTT.

The gene calls are TRBV5-1 and TRBJ2-1; D tentatively fits TRBD1 or TRBD2 (6 bases each). V was pared by 0 bases and J by 1 base, with 8 bases between. The CDR3 length is 15 residues. Germline V CDR1 and CDR2: SGHRS, YFSETQ. The CDR3 region is CASSLGGTSYNEQFF. In nucleotides, the CDR3 is TGCGCCAGCAGCTTGGGCGGGACATCCTACAATGAGCAGTTCTTC.